The 10 T cell receptor beta chains given below trace back to one sample, sequenced in a study of cytomegalovirus exposure and HLA in healthy donors. Primers: 60 Vbeta forward and 13 Jbeta reverse. Only in-frame clones appear in the TCRdb table, and some are missing; sequencing was by immunoSEQ multiplex PCR. The listing contains approximately 75,000 clones. Sequences were obtained from PBMCs. The receptor set was obtained from a man aged 35 to 55 in good health and CMV-seronegative.

The genes are TRBV5-3 and TRBJ2-5; possibly TRBD1 for D (6 bases). The DNA matches TRBJ2-7 better at its end, which makes the J call doubtful. TRBV5-3 is an ORF for which the function is uncertain. The CDR3 is made up of 14 amino acids. Here the CDR3 DNA reads TGTGCCAGAATGTGCAGGGACAAGGGCTACGAGCAGTACTTC. Its translation: CARMCRDKGYEQYF.

Regarding this clone: The sample contains more than one DNA sequence encoding this CDR3. The chain recombines TRBV4-3 with TRBJ2-1; D is uncertain. This CDR3 spans 13 amino acids. CDR1 and CDR2 from the germline V gene are LGHNA and YSLEER. Trimming left V 4 bases short and J 4 bases short, with 8 bases between. CDR3 sequence reads: CASSRNRYNEQFF. The CDR3 DNA reads as TGCGCCAGCAGCCGTAACAGATACAATGAGCAGTTCTTC.

V gene TRBV4-1 combines with J gene TRBJ2-3; 9 bases match TRBD2. Per germline, CDR1 MGHRA and CDR2 YSYEKL. The CDR3 has 18 amino acids. V dropped 1 base and J dropped 3; count of bases not matched to a gene: 11. CDR3 region: CASSQGGRGGVRTDTQYF. The CDR3, as DNA: TGCGCCAGCAGCCAAGGCGGCCGCGGGGGGGTAAGGACAGATACGCAGTATTTT.

The chain has TRBV5-1 and TRBJ1-4; no clear D gene. CDR3 length: 14 residues. V was cut by 1 base and J by 5 bases, with 9 bases left in between. Germline V gene data show CDR1 as SGHRS and CDR2 as YFSETQ. The CDR3 here is CASSLTAINEKLFF. The CDR3 coding sequence is TGCGCCAGCAGCTTGACAGCCATAAATGAAAAACTGTTTTTT.

This sequence joins TRBV4-2 and TRBJ2-5; TRBD2 matches at 7 bases. Trimming at V came to 1 base and at J to 1 base, leaving 15 bases not matched to a gene. This CDR3 has 19 residues. In germline, CDR1 is LGHNA, CDR2 YNFKEQ. The CDR3 sequence: CASSQGNGAGELIQETQYF. CDR3 sequence (DNA): TGTGCCAGCAGCCAAGGCAACGGGGCGGGGGAGCTAATCCAAGAGACCCAGTACTTC.

The CDR3 loop reads CASRPNRNTGELFF. For the CDR3, the DNA is TGTGCCAGCAGGCCTAACAGGAACACCGGGGAGCTGTTTTTT. J is TRBJ2-2 and V is TRBV28, with D unclear. This CDR3 has 14 amino acids. Between the trimmed V and J ends, which lost 6 bases and 1 base, there was a span of 9 bases. The germline V gene encodes CDR1 MDHEN and CDR2 SYDVKM.

The rearrangement joins TRBV11-2 to TRBJ1-4, with 8 bases fitting TRBD1. Trimming took 6 bases from V and 14 from J; bases not matched to a gene: 5. The CDR3 is made up of 11 amino acids. Per germline, CDR1 SGHAT and CDR2 FQNNGV. The CDR3 coding sequence is TGTGCCAGCAGTCCCGGGGACAGGCTGTTTTTT. Translated: CASSPGDRLFF.

The J gene is TRBJ2-3, the V gene TRBV29-1, with D unresolved. The CDR3 has 13 residues. Germline values: CDR1 SQVTM, CDR2 ANQGSEA. Trimming stripped 6 bases from V and 4 bases from J, with 14 bases between. The CDR3: CSVARSSPDTQYF. For the CDR3, the DNA is TGCAGCGTCGCGAGAAGTTCCCCAGATACGCAGTATTTT.

V and J are TRBV5-1 and TRBJ2-3; no reliable D call. V was clipped by 0 bases and J by 2 bases, with 10 bases between them. This CDR3 spans 15 amino acids. Germline V gene lookup returns CDR1 SGHRS and CDR2 YFSETQ. The CDR3 region has the DNA TGCGCCAGCAGCTTGGCAGGCCTTTCCACAGATACGCAGTATTTT. It codes for CASSLAGLSTDTQYF. Together with reference TRBV5-1 and TRBJ2-3, the CDR3 gives the full variable domain: KAGVTQTPRYLIKTRGQQVTLSCSPISGHRSVSWYQQTPGQGLQFLFEYFSETQRNKGNFPGRFSGRQFSNSRSEMNVSTLELGDSALYLCASSLAGLSTDTQYFGPGTRLTVL.

This chain connects TRBV10-2 to TRBJ2-7; the D is unclear. Germline values: CDR1 WSHSY, CDR2 SAAADI. V was shortened by 7 bases and J by 4 bases, with 11 bases between the two germline ends. The CDR3 is made up of 12 amino acids. The CDR3, as DNA: TGCGCCAGCACCAAAAACCAGTACGAGCAGTACTTC. The encoded protein is CASTKNQYEQYF.